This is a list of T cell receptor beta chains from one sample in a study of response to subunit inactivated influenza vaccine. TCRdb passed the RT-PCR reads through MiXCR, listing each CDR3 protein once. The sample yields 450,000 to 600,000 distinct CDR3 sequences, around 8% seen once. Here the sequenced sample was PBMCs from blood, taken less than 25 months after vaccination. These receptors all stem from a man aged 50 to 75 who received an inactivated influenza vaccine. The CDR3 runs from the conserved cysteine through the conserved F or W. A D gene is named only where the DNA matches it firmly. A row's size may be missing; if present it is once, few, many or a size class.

CDR3aa: CSAQTEQGNNQPQHF; CDR3nt: TGCAGTGCTCAAACAGAACAGGGGAACAATCAGCCCCAGCATTTT; d_gene: TRBD1; v_gene: TRBV20-1; abundance: few; j_gene: TRBJ1-5
CDR3aa: CASRPGQNNEKLFF; CDR3nt: TGTGCCAGCAGGCCGGGACAGAATAATGAAAAACTGTTTTTT; d_gene: TRBD1; v_gene: TRBV11-2; abundance: NA; j_gene: TRBJ1-4
CDR3aa: CASSLGDGTRGYGYTF; CDR3nt: TGCGCCAGCAGCTTGGGGGACGGTACTAGGGGCTATGGCTACACCTTC; d_gene: NA; v_gene: TRBV5-1; abundance: few; j_gene: TRBJ1-2
CDR3aa: CSARRGGRATGELFF; CDR3nt: TGCAGTGCTAGACGTGGCGGGAGGGCTACCGGGGAGCTGTTTTTT; d_gene: TRBD2; v_gene: TRBV20-1; abundance: NA; j_gene: TRBJ2-2
CDR3aa: CSAPKALPGYNSPLHF; CDR3nt: TGCAGTGCTCCTAAGGCCCTTCCGGGATATAATTCACCCCTCCACTTT; d_gene: NA; v_gene: TRBV20-1; abundance: many; j_gene: TRBJ1-6
CDR3aa: CASSQGPLPTYGYTF; CDR3nt: TGTGCCAGCAGCCAAGGGCCTTTACCAACCTATGGCTACACCTTC; d_gene: NA; v_gene: TRBV4-2; abundance: many; j_gene: TRBJ1-2
CDR3aa: CASSYSSTSAGELFF; CDR3nt: TGTGCCAGCAGTTACTCGTCGACTAGCGCCGGGGAGCTGTTTTTT; d_gene: TRBD2; v_gene: TRBV6-5; abundance: few; j_gene: TRBJ2-2
CDR3aa: CASSSLKTDTQYF; CDR3nt: TGTGCCAGCAGCTCACTTAAAACAGATACGCAGTATTTT; d_gene: NA; v_gene: TRBV7-6; abundance: few; j_gene: TRBJ2-3
CDR3aa: CATSRPAGANNEQFF; CDR3nt: TGTGCCACCAGCAGACCAGCGGGGGCGAACAATGAGCAGTTCTTC; d_gene: TRBD2; v_gene: TRBV15; abundance: few; j_gene: TRBJ2-1
CDR3aa: CASSYLRLAEGTQYF; CDR3nt: TGTGCCAGCAGTTACTTGCGGCTAGCTGAGGGGACCCAGTACTTC; d_gene: NA; v_gene: TRBV6-5; abundance: many; j_gene: TRBJ2-5
CDR3aa: CAWSVTGELFF; CDR3nt: TGTGCCTGGAGTGTTACCGGGGAGCTGTTTTTT; d_gene: NA; v_gene: TRBV30; abundance: NA; j_gene: TRBJ2-2
CDR3aa: CATSSLAGGPYEQYF; CDR3nt: TGTGCCACCAGCAGCCTAGCGGGAGGGCCCTACGAGCAGTACTTC; d_gene: TRBD2; v_gene: TRBV15; abundance: NA; j_gene: TRBJ2-7
CDR3aa: CASSRNGGTDTQYF; CDR3nt: TGCGCCAGCAGCCGAAACGGGGGCACAGATACGCAGTATTTT; d_gene: NA; v_gene: TRBV10-1; abundance: NA; j_gene: TRBJ2-3
CDR3aa: CAISEFGGGNEQFF; CDR3nt: TGTGCCATCAGTGAGTTTGGAGGGGGTAATGAGCAGTTCTTC; d_gene: NA; v_gene: TRBV10-3; abundance: NA; j_gene: TRBJ2-1
CDR3aa: CSARAPGVSQPQHF; CDR3nt: TGCAGTGCTAGAGCCCCAGGGGTGAGTCAGCCCCAGCATTTT; d_gene: NA; v_gene: TRBV20-1; abundance: few; j_gene: TRBJ1-5
CDR3aa: CASSPPTGANPDTQYF; CDR3nt: TGTGCCAGCTCACCTCCGACAGGGGCGAACCCAGATACGCAGTATTTT; d_gene: TRBD1; v_gene: TRBV18; abundance: NA; j_gene: TRBJ2-3
CDR3aa: CASSVETSVEQFF; CDR3nt: TGTGCCAGCAGCGTAGAGACTAGCGTTGAGCAGTTCTTC; d_gene: TRBD2; v_gene: TRBV9; abundance: few; j_gene: TRBJ2-1
CDR3aa: CSAKRTSEDQFF; CDR3nt: TGCAGTGCTAAGAGGACTAGCGAAGACCAGTTCTTC; d_gene: TRBD2; v_gene: TRBV20-1; abundance: NA; j_gene: TRBJ2-1
CDR3aa: CASVGPTDRAVFEQYF; CDR3nt: TGTGCCAGCGTCGGGCCGACGGACAGGGCTGTTTTCGAGCAGTACTTC; d_gene: TRBD1; v_gene: TRBV27; abundance: NA; j_gene: TRBJ2-7
CDR3aa: CAISESPGGQYEQYF; CDR3nt: TGTGCCATCAGTGAGTCACCAGGGGGGCAATACGAGCAGTACTTC; d_gene: NA; v_gene: TRBV10-3; abundance: NA; j_gene: TRBJ2-7
CDR3aa: CASSEGLAGLNEQFF; CDR3nt: TGTGCCAGCAGTGAAGGACTAGCGGGGCTCAATGAGCAGTTCTTC; d_gene: TRBD2; v_gene: TRBV2; abundance: NA; j_gene: TRBJ2-1
CDR3aa: CASSIPGQTQETQYF; CDR3nt: TGTGCCAGTAGTATTCCGGGACAGACACAAGAGACCCAGTACTTC; d_gene: TRBD1; v_gene: TRBV19; abundance: NA; j_gene: TRBJ2-5
CDR3aa: CASSLADRKYEQYF; CDR3nt: TGCGCCAGCAGCTTGGCGGACAGAAAGTACGAGCAGTACTTC; d_gene: NA; v_gene: TRBV5-1; abundance: many; j_gene: TRBJ2-7
CDR3aa: CASSQGMNTEAFF; CDR3nt: TGTGCCAGCAGCCAGGGCATGAACACTGAAGCTTTCTTT; d_gene: NA; v_gene: TRBV3-1; abundance: NA; j_gene: TRBJ1-1
CDR3aa: CASSLEGGAAQHF; CDR3nt: TGCGCCAGCAGCTTGGAGGGAGGAGCGGCCCAGCATTTT; d_gene: NA; v_gene: TRBV5-1; abundance: many; j_gene: TRBJ1-5
CDR3aa: CASSPTSGREDTGELFF; CDR3nt: TGTGCCAGCAGCCCGACTAGCGGGAGAGAGGATACCGGGGAGCTGTTTTTT; d_gene: TRBD2; v_gene: TRBV4-2; abundance: few; j_gene: TRBJ2-2
CDR3aa: CASSWSNSNQPQHF; CDR3nt: TGTGCCAGCAGTTGGTCAAATAGCAATCAGCCCCAGCATTTT; d_gene: NA; v_gene: TRBV12-3/TRBV12-4; abundance: few; j_gene: TRBJ1-5
CDR3aa: CASSRSSGTSGGVDEQYF; CDR3nt: TGTGCCAGCAGCCGGTCCTCCGGGACTAGCGGGGGCGTGGACGAGCAGTACTTC; d_gene: TRBD2; v_gene: TRBV27; abundance: few; j_gene: TRBJ2-7
CDR3aa: CSVEGLATDEQYF; CDR3nt: TGCAGTGTTGAGGGACTAGCTACCGACGAGCAGTACTTC; d_gene: TRBD2; v_gene: TRBV20-1; abundance: NA; j_gene: TRBJ2-7
CDR3aa: CASSLWTSGNTGELFF; CDR3nt: TGTGCCAGCAGCCTTTGGACTAGCGGTAACACCGGGGAGCTGTTTTTT; d_gene: TRBD2; v_gene: TRBV3-1; abundance: many; j_gene: TRBJ2-2
CDR3aa: CASSLGGQRADTQYF; CDR3nt: TGTGCCAGCAGTTTAGGGGGACAGAGGGCAGATACGCAGTATTTT; d_gene: TRBD1; v_gene: TRBV7-2; abundance: few; j_gene: TRBJ2-3
CDR3aa: CASSPLTSTYYEQYF; CDR3nt: TGTGCCAGCAGTCCATTGACTAGCACTTACTACGAGCAGTACTTC; d_gene: TRBD2; v_gene: TRBV28; abundance: few; j_gene: TRBJ2-7
CDR3aa: CSASPGLAIYEQYF; CDR3nt: TGCAGTGCTAGCCCGGGACTAGCAATCTACGAGCAGTACTTC; d_gene: TRBD2; v_gene: TRBV20-1; abundance: many; j_gene: TRBJ2-7
CDR3aa: CSARDPLAYEQYF; CDR3nt: TGCAGTGCTAGAGATCCCCTAGCCTACGAGCAGTACTTC; d_gene: NA; v_gene: TRBV20-1; abundance: many; j_gene: TRBJ2-7
CDR3aa: CASSKGQADSYEQYF; CDR3nt: TGCGCCAGCAGCAAGGGACAGGCGGATTCCTACGAGCAGTACTTC; d_gene: TRBD1; v_gene: TRBV5-1; abundance: many; j_gene: TRBJ2-7